The 5 T cell receptor beta chains below were found in one sample sequenced in a study of T cell repertoires in cytomegalovirus infection. One entry per CDR3 protein, called by TCRdb with MiXCR from the reads. The table includes around 440,000 distinct CDR3 sequences, about 11% detected once. Sequenced material: PBMCs. The receptor source for this set is a human donor in good health (CMV status not recorded). Some clones in this sample may be carry-over from other donors' samples.

This clonotype came up a few times. The V and J genes are TRBV28 and TRBJ2-7; the D gene is possibly TRBD2 (5 bases). This CDR3 contains 16 residues. Trimming cost V 2 bases and J 2 bases, with 16 bases left between them. The germline CDR1 and CDR2 sequences are MDHEN and SYDVKM. CDR3 sequence: CASSLLAGGSTYEQYF. CDR3 bases: TGTGCCAGCAGTTTACTAGCCGGCGGGTCTACCTACGAGCAGTACTTC.

There are many counts of this clonotype. The chain has TRBV6-5 and TRBJ2-1; perhaps TRBD2 as D (7 bases). V was trimmed by 6 bases and J by 0 bases, leaving 18 bases between them. Looked up from germline, CDR1 is MNHEY and CDR2 is SVGAGI. The CDR3 covers 17 residues. CDR3 region: CASSPEPGGSSYNEQFF. The CDR3 DNA follows: TGTGCCAGCAGCCCTGAACCGGGGGGCAGCTCCTACAATGAGCAGTTCTTC.

The chain employs TRBV11-2 and TRBJ2-7; 9 nucleotides line up with TRBD1. Losses at the gene ends were 6 bases for V and 4 bases for J; bases not matched to a gene: 4. CDR3 length equals 13 residues. The germline V gene encodes CDR1 SGHAT and CDR2 FQNNGV. CDR3 in DNA: TGTGCCAGCAGGGCCGGGACAGGGTACGAGCAGTACTTC. Protein product: CASRAGTGYEQYF.

This clonotype was counted between two and nine times. V gene TRBV5-1 combines with J gene TRBJ1-1; no definite D call. CDR3 length equals 13 residues. Between the trimmed V and J ends, which lost 6 bases and 0 bases, there was a span of 9 bases. Looked up from germline, CDR1 is SGHRS and CDR2 is YFSETQ. DNA of the CDR3: TGCGCCAGCAAGGAGACGGTGAACACTGAAGCTTTCTTT. Amino acid sequence: CASKETVNTEAFF.

This clonotype was observed many times. This chain connects TRBV20-1 to TRBJ2-3, with TRBD2 as a possible D gene (6 bases). Per germline, CDR1 DFQATT and CDR2 SNEGSKA (reference sequence). V was trimmed by 0 bases and J by 4 bases, leaving 17 bases between them. The CDR3 is made up of 16 amino acids. This CDR3 is CSAREFGREVADTQYF. The CDR3 DNA reads as TGCAGTGCTAGAGAATTTGGGCGGGAAGTCGCAGATACGCAGTATTTT.